The T cell receptor (beta chain) described here comes from a study of response to subunit inactivated influenza vaccine. Whole-study findings and limits: The authors proposed limited new T cell recruitment per seasonal influenza vaccination.

From the RT-PCR reads, TCRdb called clonotypes with MiXCR, one entry per CDR3 protein. Altogether 530,000 or so distinct CDR3 sequences are present, about 11% being singletons, with the ten largest covering roughly a tenth. This clonotype was detected many times. What it binds is unknown. Germline V gene lookup returns CDR1 SGHRS and CDR2 YFSETQ. V gave up 5 bases and J gave up 1 base; unmatched junction bases: 7. The CDR3 is 16 residues long. The sequence was collected from a man in his forties or fifties who received an inactivated influenza vaccine. The starting material was PBMCs from blood, obtained on the day of vaccination. The genes are TRBV5-1 and TRBJ2-3; 10 bases fit TRBD1. Here the CDR3 DNA reads TGCGCCAGCAGAAGGTCCGGGACAGGGGGCACAGATACGCAGTATTTT. The encoded protein is CASRRSGTGGTDTQYF.